This T cell receptor (beta chain) was documented in a study of T cell responses to AZD1222 COVID-19 vaccine. V lost 6 bases, J lost 11 bases, and 13 bases lay in between. The CDR3 extends over 11 amino acids. Germline-derived CDR1 and CDR2 are MGHDK and SYGVNS. Regarding the study as a whole: Among spike-specific TCRs, nearly half reportedly target unmutated variant regions.

For this clone: The antigen remains undetermined.

Repertoires were generated with immunoSEQ multiplex PCR, while TCRdb's copy carries only in-frame clones and drops some. The sample records approximately 100,000 clones, about 95% being singletons. The V gene is TRBV25-1, the J gene TRBJ1-2, with D tentatively TRBD1 (5 bases). The TCR sequence derives from an adult in good health. Sequences were derived from peripheral blood, sampled on day 0 of AZD1222 vaccination. The CDR3: CASRAGTDYTF. CDR3 DNA: TGTGCCAGCAGAGCCGGGACCGATTACACCTTC.